This entry is about one TCR beta chain. What it binds is not known. The sample belongs to a study of OX40 agonist ivuxolimab in advanced cancers. Looked up from germline, CDR1 is SGHRS and CDR2 is YFSETQ. The trim removed 3 bases at V and 1 base at J, leaving 8 bases unmatched. The CDR3 sequence is 16 residues long. Some clones are missing from TCRdb's copy, which holds only in-frame ones; the method was immunoSEQ multiplex PCR. The data show roughly 65,000 clones, about 91% seen once. Whole-study results and caveats: Among the lowest peripheral clonal expansion occurred in 0.1-3.0 mg/kg partial responders.

This material consisted of CD4+ or CD8+ T cells sorted from blood, taken in a trial of the OX40 agonist ivuxolimab. The J gene is TRBJ2-3, the V gene TRBV5-1; 7 positions agree with TRBD2. This TCR derives from an adult with an advanced solid tumor such as melanoma, head and neck, liver or kidney cancer. The CDR3 region has the DNA TGCGCCAGCAGCTCCCCCACCGCGGGGGGCACAGATACGCAGTATTTT. It translates to CASSSPTAGGTDTQYF.